Each of the 8 T cell receptor beta chains below was sequenced from the same sample in a study of blood T cell repertoires in COVID-19. Measured with immunoSEQ multiplex PCR; TCRdb has only the in-frame clones, and not every one. The table shows around 230,000 clones, with around 80% occurring only once. Input material: peripheral blood. Source of these receptors: a woman between 45 and 60 years old with acute or convalescent COVID-19.

The chain carries TRBV6-2 or TRBV6-3 and TRBJ2-7; tentatively, D is TRBD1 (5 bases). The germline V and J ends were trimmed by 0 bases and 2 bases, with 8 bases remaining between them. This CDR3 comprises 14 residues. Germline V gives CDR1 MNHEY, CDR2 SVGEGT. Here the CDR3 reads CASSYSPRAYEQYF. The DNA for the CDR3 is TGTGCCAGCAGTTACTCGCCCAGGGCCTACGAGCAGTACTTC.

The genes are TRBV24-1 and TRBJ2-1, with TRBD2 identical over 11 bases. This CDR3 has 17 residues. V trimming: 1 base; J trimming: 7 bases; junction bases outside the gene matches: 8. The germline CDR1 and CDR2 sequences are KGHDR and SFDVKD. The CDR3, as DNA: TGTGCCACCAGTGATTTACCTGTAGCGGGAGGGGGTAATGAGCAGTTCTTC. It translates to CATSDLPVAGGGNEQFF.

The chain employs TRBV6-4 and TRBJ1-1, with D tentatively TRBD1 (6 bases). Per germline, CDR1 MRHNA and CDR2 SNTAGT. V was clipped by 6 bases and J by 1 base, with 21 bases between them. This CDR3 is built from 17 residues. The CDR3 DNA sequence: TGTGCCAGCAGCGCCCGGGGGGCGTGGGGGAAGAACACTGAAGCTTTCTTT. Translated: CASSARGAWGKNTEAFF.

V is TRBV27 and J is TRBJ1-4, with D uncertain. With 3 bases removed from V and 4 bases from J, the gap between germline ends came to 12 bases. The germline V gene encodes CDR1 MNHEY and CDR2 SMNVEV (reference sequence). This CDR3 is 15 amino acids long. The chain's CDR3 is CASSFLGSGNEKLFF. For the CDR3, the DNA is TGTGCCAGCAGTTTCCTCGGGAGCGGTAATGAAAAACTGTTTTTT.

J is TRBJ2-3 and V is TRBV10-3; 7 positions agree with TRBD1. The CDR3 sequence is 15 residues long. Germline CDR1 and CDR2: ENHRY and SYGVKD. V dropped 5 bases and J dropped 4; count of bases not matched to a gene: 9. CDR3 region: CAISPGQPKADTQYF. The CDR3 bases are TGTGCCATCAGTCCGGGACAGCCGAAAGCAGATACGCAGTATTTT.

This clone was recorded once. The CDR3, as DNA: TGTGCCAGCAGCCCAAGACGGCGGCCGGGCACTGAAGCTTTCTTT. Its protein product is CASSPRRRPGTEAFF. The rearrangement joins TRBV6-5 to TRBJ1-1; D not certain. V was trimmed by 6 bases and J by 4 bases, leaving 18 bases between them. Germline CDR1 reads MNHEY; CDR2 reads SVGAGI. The CDR3 covers 15 residues.

The CDR3 loop reads CASSLRDSRTGELFF. The CDR3 DNA is TGTGCCAGCAGTTTACGGGACAGTCGGACCGGGGAGCTGTTTTTT. The chain recombines TRBV27 with TRBJ2-2, with 7 nucleotides matching TRBD1. CDR3 size: 15 residues. Germline assignment: CDR1 MNHEY and CDR2 SMNVEV (reference sequence). The V segment lost 2 bases and the J segment 5 bases; nucleotides outside the gene matches: 5.

The chain has TRBV5-4 and TRBJ2-4; 13 bases are a match to TRBD2. Germline V gene data show CDR1 as SGHNT and CDR2 as YYREEE (reference sequence). The CDR3 runs 17 residues. Trimming cost V 4 bases and J 0 bases; bases outside gene matches: 4. CDR3 coding DNA: TGTGCCAGCAGCCCGGGACTAGCGGGACTAGCCAAAAACATTCAGTACTTC. It translates to CASSPGLAGLAKNIQYF. Full variable domain (rest looked up from reference TRBV5-4 and TRBJ2-4): ETGVTQSPTHLIKTRGQQVTLRCSSQSGHNTVSWYQQALGQGPQFIFQYYREEENGRGNFPPRFSGLQFPNYSSELNVNALELDDSALYLCASSPGLAGLAKNIQYFGAGTRLSVL.